Presented here are 23 T cell receptor beta chains from one specimen sequenced in a study of glioma-infiltrating T cells. TCR alpha and beta CDR3 regions were amplified from RNA using iRepertoire nested multiplex PCR. TCRdb processed the multiplex PCR reads anew with MiXCR; each CDR3 protein has one entry. Here the sample spans a few hundred thousand distinct CDR3 sequences, around 45% being singletons. The sequenced sample consisted of glioma tissue, nonneoplastic brain tissue, or PBMCs (not recorded which). Receptors originate from a human donor with low-grade glioma or glioblastoma, undergoing nonglioma brain surgery, or in good health (not recorded which).

This clonotype was detected many times. This chain joins TRBV6-1 and TRBJ1-2; D gene unclear. Per germline, CDR1 MNHNS and CDR2 SASEGT. This CDR3 spans 14 amino acids. With 8 bases removed from V and 4 bases from J, the gap between germline ends came to 17 bases. The CDR3 DNA reads as TGTGCCAGCGGGGTCAGGAGCGGCCTCTATGGCTACACCTTC. It is translated as CASGVRSGLYGYTF.

This clonotype was seen more than once but under ten times. V gene TRBV20-1 combines with J gene TRBJ2-7, with D unresolved. The CDR3 length is 13 residues. The V and J ends lost 4 bases and 0 bases respectively, with 10 bases between them. Germline-derived CDR1 and CDR2 are DFQATT and SNEGSKA (reference sequence). The CDR3 reads CSAKGGSSYEQYF. The CDR3 nucleotides read TGCAGTGCTAAGGGCGGCTCCTCCTACGAGCAGTACTTC.

The V gene is TRBV19, the J gene TRBJ1-1; D is possibly TRBD1 (6 bases). CDR1 LNHDA and CDR2 SQIVND come from the germline V gene (reference sequence). The CDR3 has 14 amino acids. Trimming removed 4 bases at V and 3 bases at J, with 12 bases between. Here the CDR3 DNA reads TGTGCCAGTAGTACAAGTACAGGGCACACTGAAGCTTTCTTT. Its protein is CASSTSTGHTEAFF. Full variable domain (remainder filled in from reference TRBV19 and TRBJ1-1): DGGITQSPKYLFRKEGQNVTLSCEQNLNHDAMYWYRQDPGQGLRLIYYSQIVNDFQKGDIAEGYSVSREKKESFPLTVTSAQKNPTAFYLCASSTSTGHTEAFFGQGTRLTVV.

This clonotype turned up a few times. The chain carries TRBV10-3 and TRBJ2-1; 11 positions agree with TRBD2. The V segment lost 8 bases and the J segment 5 bases; nucleotides outside the gene matches: 8. The CDR3 sequence is 15 residues long. CDR1 and CDR2 (germline): ENHRY, SYGVKD. CDR3 coding DNA: TGTGCCATCTCGTGGGGTAGCGGGAGGGACAATGAGCAGTTCTTC. It is translated as CAISWGSGRDNEQFF.

This clonotype was seen a single time. An end of the junction does not agree with germline; a read error may underlie this. The genes are TRBV4-1 and TRBJ2-3, with D uncertain. The CDR3 runs 14 residues. CDR1 and CDR2 (germline): MGHRA, YSYEKL. CDR3 protein: CASSPMAGWDKQYF. For the CDR3, the DNA is TGCGCCAGCAGCCCCATGGCCGGTTGGGATAAGCAGTATTTT.

This clonotype has more than one count but fewer than ten. This chain joins TRBV15 and TRBJ2-1; 9 bases map to TRBD1. J was trimmed by 7 bases and V by 2 bases; bases with no gene match: 6. This CDR3 comprises 15 residues. CDR1 and CDR2 (germline): LNHNV, YYDKDF (reference sequence). The chain's CDR3 is CATSRRRQGGNEQFF. CDR3 nucleotide sequence: TGTGCCACCAGCAGAAGGAGACAGGGGGGGAATGAGCAGTTCTTC.

V gene TRBV19 combines with J gene TRBJ2-1; maybe TRBD1 (5 bases). This CDR3 is built from 16 residues. The germline V gene encodes CDR1 LNHDA and CDR2 SQIVND (reference sequence). With 2 bases removed from V and 0 bases from J, the gap between germline ends came to 11 bases. The CDR3 DNA reads TGTGCCAGTAGTATAACAGGCGGAAGCTCCTACAATGAGCAGTTCTTC. This gives the protein CASSITGGSSYNEQFF. Drawing the rest from reference TRBV19 and TRBJ2-1, the complete variable domain is DGGITQSPKYLFRKEGQNVTLSCEQNLNHDAMYWYRQDPGQGLRLIYYSQIVNDFQKGDIAEGYSVSREKKESFPLTVTSAQKNPTAFYLCASSITGGSSYNEQFFGPGTRLTVL.

This clonotype has a handful of counts. The chain links TRBV20-1 to TRBJ2-3; D could derive from TRBD1 or TRBD2 (5 bases each). Germline lookup yields CDR1 DFQATT and CDR2 SNEGSKA (reference sequence). This CDR3 has 15 amino acids. V lost 0 bases, J lost 0 bases, and 10 bases lay in between. The CDR3 reads CSARDQGRSTDTQYF. In DNA form, the CDR3 reads TGCAGTGCTAGAGATCAGGGACGTAGCACAGATACGCAGTATTTT.

This clonotype was counted at least ten times. The gene calls are TRBV7-2 and TRBJ2-5; a weak D match, TRBD2 (5 bases). Germline values: CDR1 SGHTA, CDR2 FQGNSA. V was shortened by 0 bases and J by 1 base, with 15 bases between the two germline ends. CDR3 size: 17 residues. The CDR3 is CASSLAVEWRTQETQYF. As DNA, the CDR3 is TGTGCCAGCAGCTTAGCCGTAGAGTGGAGGACCCAAGAGACCCAGTACTTC.

A few counts support this clonotype. The chain joins TRBV4-3 to TRBJ1-5; D gene ambiguous. This CDR3 spans 14 amino acids. CDR1 is LGHNA and CDR2 is YSLEER in the germline V gene. V lost 0 bases to trimming and J lost 5 bases, with 8 bases between them. This CDR3 is CASSQEGRDQPQHF. For the CDR3, the DNA is TGCGCCAGCAGCCAAGAGGGCAGAGATCAGCCCCAGCATTTT.

This clonotype has just a few counts. As DNA, the CDR3 is TGTGCCAGCAGCTTAGAGGGACATTGGGAGCCTGAAGCTTTCTTT. Residues: CASSLEGHWEPEAFF. The chain is built from TRBV7-8 and TRBJ1-1, with a possible D match to TRBD1 (6 bases). CDR1 is SGHVS, CDR2 FQNEAQ, per germline. The CDR3 is 15 amino acids. V gave up 1 base and J gave up 6 bases, with 15 bases separating them.

This chain connects TRBV15 to TRBJ2-3, with 9 bases lining up with TRBD2. The V and J ends lost 3 bases and 5 bases, in that order; junction bases with no gene match: 9. The germline CDR1 and CDR2 sequences are LNHNV and YYDKDF (reference sequence). CDR3 length equals 16 residues. CDR3 residues: CATSSRLAAGVDTQYF. The CDR3 nucleotides read TGTGCCACCAGCAGCAGACTAGCGGCGGGGGTAGATACGCAGTATTTT. The full variable domain, completed using reference TRBV15 and TRBJ2-3, is DAMVIQNPRYQVTQFGKPVTLSCSQTLNHNVMYWYQQKSSQAPKLLFHYYDKDFNNEADTPDNFQSRRPNTSFCFLDIRSPGLGDTAMYLCATSSRLAAGVDTQYFGPGTRLTVL.

V usage is TRBV29-1 and J usage is TRBJ1-2; a possible D gene is TRBD1 (5 bases). Deletions cut 2 bases from V and 3 bases from J, with 19 bases between. This CDR3 is built from 16 residues. Per germline, CDR1 SQVTM and CDR2 ANQGSEA. This CDR3 is CSVERFSDIGYYGYTF. CDR3 coding DNA: TGCAGCGTTGAAAGATTCTCGGACATCGGATACTATGGCTACACCTTC.

This clonotype was counted between two and nine times. The J gene is TRBJ1-2, the V gene TRBV27; the D gene is possibly TRBD1 (5 bases). The germline gives CDR1 MNHEY, CDR2 SMNVEV (reference sequence). The CDR3 spans 18 residues. Trimming cost V 4 bases and J 1 base, with 22 bases left between them. CDR3 sequence (DNA): TGTGCCAGCAGTTCCCTCAGGGCATTCCTGACGGTTAACTATGGCTACACCTTC. This sequence encodes CASSSLRAFLTVNYGYTF.

This clonotype was seen more than once but under ten times. The V and J genes are TRBV3-1 and TRBJ1-6; the D gene is possibly TRBD1 (5 bases). Germline CDR1 LGHDT, CDR2 YNNKEL (reference sequence). This CDR3 is 13 amino acids long. The ends were cut back, 4 bases at V and 8 bases at J, with 9 bases in the middle. The CDR3 reads CASSRAGDSPLHF. DNA for the CDR3: TGTGCCAGCAGCCGAGCGGGGGATTCACCCCTCCACTTT.

To note about this clonotype: A single base separates this from a much larger clone, so it may be a read error. The chain links TRBV27 to TRBJ2-3; 16 bases are shared with TRBD2. The CDR3 runs to 19 residues. Germline trimming cut 6 bases from V and 1 base from J; bases unmatched to any gene: 10. Germline CDR1 and CDR2: MNHEY and SMNVEV (reference sequence). The DNA for the CDR3 is TGTGCCAGCAGGATGCCGGGACTAGCGGGAGGGCCGGGCACAGATACGCAGTATTTT. Translated, it gives CASRMPGLAGGPGTDTQYF.

V gene TRBV11-3 combines with J gene TRBJ2-1; 12 positions agree with TRBD1. This CDR3 contains 17 residues. Germline V gene lookup returns CDR1 SGHNT and CDR2 YENEEA. J was trimmed by 7 bases and V by 1 base; bases with no gene match: 8. In DNA, the CDR3 is TGTGCCAGCAGCTTAGGTTTAGGGGACAGGGGGCTAAATGAGCAGTTCTTC. Its protein is CASSLGLGDRGLNEQFF.

This clonotype has a handful of counts. The J gene is TRBJ2-3, the V gene TRBV28; 7 nucleotides match TRBD1. After removal of 8 bases from V and 0 bases from J, the junction contained 17 bases not matched to a gene. Per germline, CDR1 MDHEN and CDR2 SYDVKM. The CDR3 totals 18 residues. CDR3 DNA: TGTGCCAGCGGACCACAGGGGATCCAAACCCCTAGCACAGATACGCAGTATTTT. Protein product: CASGPQGIQTPSTDTQYF. The entire variable domain, with the rest obtained from reference TRBV28 and TRBJ2-3, is as follows: DVKVTQSSRYLVKRTGEKVFLECVQDMDHENMFWYRQDPGLGLRLIYFSYDVKMKEKGDIPEGYSVSREKKERFSLILESASTNQTSMYLCASGPQGIQTPSTDTQYFGPGTRLTVL.

This clonotype was counted once. The V and J genes are TRBV12-3 or TRBV12-4 and TRBJ2-1; 9 nucleotides match TRBD2. This CDR3 has 15 amino acids. V gave up 5 bases and J gave up 8 bases; unmatched junction bases: 10. The CDR3 DNA reads as TGTGCCAGCAGTCCCGGACTAGCGAGACACCATGAGCAGTTCTTC. Translated: CASSPGLARHHEQFF.

The rearrangement uses TRBV28 and TRBJ2-5, with 12 bases that match TRBD1. The CDR3 length is 15 residues. The germline gives CDR1 MDHEN, CDR2 SYDVKM. After removal of 5 bases from V and 4 bases from J, the junction contained 5 bases not matched to a gene. CDR3 sequence reads: CASSPGTGGRETQYF. CDR3 DNA: TGTGCCAGCAGTCCCGGGACAGGGGGCAGAGAGACCCAGTACTTC.

This clonotype was seen only a few times. The chain is built from TRBV5-4 and TRBJ2-1, with no clear D. Germline V gives CDR1 SGHNT, CDR2 YYREEE (reference sequence). This CDR3 has 15 amino acids. Deletions cut 1 base from V and 4 bases from J, with 12 bases between. The CDR3 DNA is TGTGCCAGCAGCTTGTGGCTTCAGGTTTACAATGAGCAGTTCTTC. It encodes CASSLWLQVYNEQFF.

On this clonotype itself: A much larger clone is a single base away; this may be a read error. This chain joins TRBV27 and TRBJ2-5; D is possibly TRBD2 (7 bases). The germline V gene has CDR1 MNHEY and CDR2 SMNVEV (reference sequence). This CDR3 spans 16 amino acids. CDR3 loop: CVSSYRGGPGQETQYF. The CDR3 DNA follows: TGTGTCAGCAGTTATAGGGGGGGACCGGGGCAAGAGACCCAGTACTTC.

This rearrangement joins TRBV19 to TRBJ1-2; 10 bases are a match to TRBD1. The CDR3 is made up of 15 amino acids. The J segment lost 4 bases and the V segment lost 5 bases, leaving 7 bases of the junction unmatched. CDR1 and CDR2 from the germline V gene are LNHDA and SQIVND (reference sequence). This chain's CDR3 is CASSSRTGGGYGYTF. In DNA, the CDR3 is TGTGCCAGTAGTTCACGGACAGGGGGAGGCTATGGCTACACCTTC.